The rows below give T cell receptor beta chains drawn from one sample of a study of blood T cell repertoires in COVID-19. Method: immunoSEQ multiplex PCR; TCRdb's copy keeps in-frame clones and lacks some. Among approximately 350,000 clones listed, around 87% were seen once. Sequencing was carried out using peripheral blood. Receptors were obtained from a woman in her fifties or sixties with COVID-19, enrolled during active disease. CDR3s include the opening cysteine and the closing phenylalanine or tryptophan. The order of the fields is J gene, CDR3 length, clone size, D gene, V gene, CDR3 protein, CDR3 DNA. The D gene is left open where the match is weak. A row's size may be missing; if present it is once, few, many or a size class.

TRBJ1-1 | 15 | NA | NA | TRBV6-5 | CASSSASGGGTEAFF | TGTGCCAGCAGCTCCGCGAGCGGGGGGGGCACTGAAGCTTTCTTT
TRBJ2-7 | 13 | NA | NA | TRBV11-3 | CASSYLTSYEQYF | TGTGCCAGCAGCTACCTGACTAGTTACGAGCAGTACTTC
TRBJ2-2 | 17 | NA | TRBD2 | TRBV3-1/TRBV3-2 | CASSQEELAGNTGELFF | TGTGCCAGCAGCCAAGAAGAACTAGCGGGAAACACCGGGGAGCTGTTTTTT
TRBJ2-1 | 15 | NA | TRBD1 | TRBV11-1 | CASSIPGQGYNEQFF | TGTGCCAGCAGCATTCCGGGACAGGGGTACAATGAGCAGTTCTTC
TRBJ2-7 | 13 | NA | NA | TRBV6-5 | CASSLRTVYEQYF | TGTGCCAGCAGCCTTAGGACAGTCTACGAGCAGTACTTC
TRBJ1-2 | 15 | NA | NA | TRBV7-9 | CASSYYRESNYGYTF | TGTGCCAGCAGCTACTACAGGGAAAGTAACTATGGCTACACCTTC
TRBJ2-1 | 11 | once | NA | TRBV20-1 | CSANRVREQFF | TGCAGTGCTAACAGGGTGAGGGAGCAGTTCTTC
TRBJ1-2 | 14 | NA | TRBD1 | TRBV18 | CASSQGQDNYGYTF | TGTGCCAGCTCGCAGGGACAGGATAACTATGGCTACACCTTC
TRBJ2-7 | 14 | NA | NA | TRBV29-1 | CSGASGEGRYEQYF | TGCAGCGGTGCTTCAGGGGAGGGGCGTTACGAGCAGTACTTC
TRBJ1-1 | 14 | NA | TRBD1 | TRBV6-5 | CASSLGQGSTEAFF | TGTGCCAGCAGTCTGGGACAGGGGAGCACTGAAGCTTTCTTT
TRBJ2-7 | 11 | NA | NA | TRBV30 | CAWSLLNEQYF | TGTGCCTGGAGTTTACTGAACGAGCAGTACTTC
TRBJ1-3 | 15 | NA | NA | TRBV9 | CASSVDGQVGNTIYF | TGTGCCAGCAGCGTAGACGGCCAGGTCGGAAACACCATATATTTT
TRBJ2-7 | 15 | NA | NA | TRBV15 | CATSRETGSPYEQYF | TGTGCCACCAGCAGAGAAACAGGGAGTCCCTACGAGCAGTACTTC
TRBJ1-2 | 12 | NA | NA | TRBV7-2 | CASRLTNYGYTF | TGTGCCAGTAGACTTACCAACTATGGCTACACCTTC
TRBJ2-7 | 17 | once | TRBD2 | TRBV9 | CASSVGLAGGFRDEQYF | TGTGCCAGCAGCGTAGGTCTGGCGGGAGGGTTTCGGGACGAGCAGTACTTC
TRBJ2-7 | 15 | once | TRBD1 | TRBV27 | CASTRDRGSSYEQYF | TGTGCCAGCACCAGGGACAGGGGGAGTTCCTACGAGCAGTACTTC
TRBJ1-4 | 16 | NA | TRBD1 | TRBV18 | CASSPRTGSTNEKLFF | TGTGCCAGCTCACCAAGGACAGGGTCGACTAATGAAAAACTGTTTTTT
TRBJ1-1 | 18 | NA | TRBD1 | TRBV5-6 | CASSISNTGTGFGTEAFF | TGTGCCAGCAGCATCTCTAATACCGGGACAGGGTTTGGCACTGAAGCTTTCTTT
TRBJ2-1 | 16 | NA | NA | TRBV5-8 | CASSFRSGPNINEQFF | TGTGCCAGCAGCTTCCGTAGCGGCCCAAACATCAATGAGCAGTTCTTC
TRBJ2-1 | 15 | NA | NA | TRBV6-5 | CASSSGGVAGLAPFF | TGTGCCAGCAGTTCAGGGGGAGTAGCGGGACTGGCCCCATTCTTC
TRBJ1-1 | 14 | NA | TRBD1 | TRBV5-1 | CASSRRQGGGEAFF | TGCGCCAGCAGCAGGAGACAGGGAGGAGGTGAAGCTTTCTTT
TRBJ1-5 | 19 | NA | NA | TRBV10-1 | CASGYSHDSILYSNQPQHF | TGCGCCAGCGGTTATTCTCACGACAGTATTTTATATAGCAATCAGCCCCAGCATTTT
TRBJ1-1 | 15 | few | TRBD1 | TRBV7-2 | CASSSSGTGRTEAFF | TGTGCCAGCAGCTCATCCGGGACAGGGAGGACTGAAGCTTTCTTT
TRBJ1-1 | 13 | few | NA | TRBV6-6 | CASSQRTDLQAFF | TGTGCCAGCAGCCAAAGAACCGATCTACAAGCTTTCTTT
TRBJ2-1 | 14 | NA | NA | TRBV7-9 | CASSRLIDSNEQFF | TGTGCCAGCAGCCGACTGATTGACAGCAATGAGCAGTTCTTC
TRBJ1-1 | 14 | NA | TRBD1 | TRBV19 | CASRLGQANTEAFF | TGTGCCAGTAGGTTAGGACAGGCGAACACTGAAGCTTTCTTT
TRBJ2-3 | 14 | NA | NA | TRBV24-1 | CATSDLNSSDTQYF | TGTGCCACCAGTGATTTGAATAGTTCTGATACGCAGTATTTT
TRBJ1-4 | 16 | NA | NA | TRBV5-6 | CASSVGRQSLGEKLFF | TGTGCCAGCAGCGTTGGGAGGCAGTCGCTTGGTGAAAAACTGTTTTTT
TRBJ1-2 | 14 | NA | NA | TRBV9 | CASSVDSGREGYTF | TGTGCCAGCAGCGTAGACTCGGGCAGGGAAGGCTACACCTTC
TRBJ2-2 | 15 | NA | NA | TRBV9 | CASSVGRIGTGELFF | TGTGCCAGCAGCGTAGGCAGGATAGGAACCGGGGAGCTGTTTTTT
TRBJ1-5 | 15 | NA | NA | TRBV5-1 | CASSLMGDSNQPQHF | TGCGCCAGCAGCTTGATGGGAGATAGCAATCAGCCCCAGCATTTT
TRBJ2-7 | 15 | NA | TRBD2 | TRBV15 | CATSRDSAGGPEQYF | TGTGCCACCAGCAGAGATTCGGCGGGAGGGCCCGAGCAGTACTTC
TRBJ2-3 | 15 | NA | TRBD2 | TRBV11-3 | CASSLGLASGDTQYF | TGTGCCAGCAGCTTAGGGTTGGCTAGCGGGGATACGCAGTATTTT
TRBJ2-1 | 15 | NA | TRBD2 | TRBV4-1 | CASSFSGRAYPEQFF | TGCGCCAGCAGCTTTAGCGGGAGGGCCTATCCCGAGCAGTTCTTC
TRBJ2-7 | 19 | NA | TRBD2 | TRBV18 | CASSPELAGAGLSSYEQYF | TGTGCCAGCTCACCAGAACTAGCGGGAGCCGGATTAAGCTCCTACGAGCAGTACTTC
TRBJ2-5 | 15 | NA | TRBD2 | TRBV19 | CASSSQGLAVETQYF | TGTGCCAGTAGTTCTCAAGGACTAGCCGTGGAGACCCAGTACTTC